This is a list of T cell receptor beta chains from one sample in a study of blood T cell repertoires in COVID-19. The table came from immunoSEQ multiplex PCR; TCRdb's copy has only in-frame clones and leaves some out. The data show 350,000 to 550,000 clones, with roughly 91% seen just once and 4% to 5.5% held by the top ten. Sequencing input: peripheral blood. These receptors were collected from a woman aged 25 to 39 with acute or convalescent COVID-19. Each CDR3 is given with its conserved first and last residue. The D gene is left open where the match is weak. Clone size is shown for a subset of rows, as once, few, many or a class of expanded clone.

d_call,v_call,clone_size,j_call,cdr3_nt,cdr3_aa
NA,TRBV3-1/TRBV3-2,NA,TRBJ1-2,TGTGCCAGCAGCCCATCCTCCAGGCCCTATGGCTACACCTTC,CASSPSSRPYGYTF
NA,TRBV19,NA,TRBJ2-2,TGTGCCAGTAGCCCGGGACTTGGAGTCACCGGGGAGCTGTTTTTT,CASSPGLGVTGELFF
TRBD1,TRBV13,NA,TRBJ1-2,TGTGCCAGCAGCCACCGCACAGGGGATAGCTATGGCTACACCTTC,CASSHRTGDSYGYTF
NA,TRBV24-1,NA,TRBJ2-1,TGTGCCACCAGCGCGAGCAACGTCAATGAGCAGTTCTTC,CATSASNVNEQFF
TRBD1,TRBV27,once,TRBJ2-7,TGTGCCAGCAGGGGACCTCAGGGGGCGGGGGAGCAGTACTTC,CASRGPQGAGEQYF
TRBD1,TRBV5-1,NA,TRBJ2-7,TGCGCCAGCAGTCCGGGACAGGGATACTACGAGCAGTACTTC,CASSPGQGYYEQYF
NA,TRBV19,NA,TRBJ2-7,TGTGCCAGTAGTATGACAGTGAGCTCCTACGAGCAGTACTTC,CASSMTVSSYEQYF
NA,TRBV7-9,once,TRBJ1-2,TGTGCCAGCAGCCGAGACACATTTTTCTACACCTTC,CASSRDTFFYTF
TRBD1,TRBV5-1,NA,TRBJ1-1,TGCGCCAGCAGCTACAACAGGGGCACTGAAGCTTTCTTT,CASSYNRGTEAFF
TRBD1,TRBV7-9,NA,TRBJ2-3,TGTGCCAGCATGACGGACAGGACCACAGATACGCAGTATTTT,CASMTDRTTDTQYF
TRBD1,TRBV6-1,NA,TRBJ2-2,TGTGCCAGCAGTGTGGGGACAGTTTGGTCCGCCGGGGAGCTGTTTTTT,CASSVGTVWSAGELFF
NA,TRBV5-6,NA,TRBJ2-3,TGTGCCAGCAGCTTTGAGGGTCTCACAGATACGCAGTATTTT,CASSFEGLTDTQYF
NA,TRBV4-1,NA,TRBJ2-7,TGCGCCAGCAGCCATGAATACCCTACCGTCTACGAGCAGTACTTC,CASSHEYPTVYEQYF
NA,TRBV30,NA,TRBJ1-4,TGTGCCTGGAGTCCGGGGAGAGCCGGGCGGGAAAAACTGTTTTTT,CAWSPGRAGREKLFF
NA,TRBV7-2,NA,TRBJ2-3,TGTGCCAGCAGCTCCGGGGTATGGGATACGCAGTATTTT,CASSSGVWDTQYF
NA,TRBV7-3,once,TRBJ1-2,TGTGCCAGCAGTTACGGAGGGGAAGGCTACACCTTC,CASSYGGEGYTF
TRBD2,TRBV5-4,NA,TRBJ2-5,TGTGCCAGCAGCGTCTCTCGTGGCGGGGGGGCCTCGGAGACCCAGTACTTC,CASSVSRGGGASETQYF
TRBD1,TRBV14,NA,TRBJ1-4,TGTGCCAGCAGTTCCGGGACAGTTTTTGAAAAACTGTTTTTT,CASSSGTVFEKLFF